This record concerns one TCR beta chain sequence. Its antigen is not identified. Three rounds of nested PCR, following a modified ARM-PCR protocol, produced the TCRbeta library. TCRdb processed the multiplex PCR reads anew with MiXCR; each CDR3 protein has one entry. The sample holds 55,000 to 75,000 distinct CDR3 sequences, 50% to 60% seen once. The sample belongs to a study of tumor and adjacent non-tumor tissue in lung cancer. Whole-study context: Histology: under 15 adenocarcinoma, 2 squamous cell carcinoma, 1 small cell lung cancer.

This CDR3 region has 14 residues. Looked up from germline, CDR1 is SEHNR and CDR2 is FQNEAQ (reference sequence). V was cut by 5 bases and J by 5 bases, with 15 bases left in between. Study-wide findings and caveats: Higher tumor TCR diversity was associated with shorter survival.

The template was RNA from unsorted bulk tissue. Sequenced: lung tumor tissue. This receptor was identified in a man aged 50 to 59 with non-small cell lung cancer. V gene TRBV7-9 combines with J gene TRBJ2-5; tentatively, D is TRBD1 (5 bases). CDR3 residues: CASSRTSRGETQYF. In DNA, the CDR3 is TGTGCCAGCAGCCGGACCTCAAGGGGTGAGACCCAGTACTTC.